The present T cell receptor beta chain was sequenced within a study of radiotherapy plus CTLA-4 blockade in lung cancer. Study results and limitations: Once radiotherapy plus ipilimumab had been given, TCR clones derived from tumor expanded in blood.

Germline CDR1 is SGDLS and CDR2 is YYNGEE. The CDR3 is 17 amino acids. Germline trimming cut 4 bases from V and 2 bases from J; bases unmatched to any gene: 9. As concerns this clone: Its target is not known.

Chemo-refractory metastatic non-small-cell lung cancer patients were treated with focal radiation plus CTLA-4 blockade with ipilimumab. Data came from immunoSEQ multiplex PCR; TCRdb stores just in-frame clones and leaves some out. Among tens of thousands of clones listed, 84% were seen once. The clonotype was recovered from a human donor with non-small cell lung cancer whose response to radiotherapy plus ipilimumab could not be evaluated. This sequence joins TRBV9 and TRBJ2-3; TRBD2 aligns across 11 bases. The source material was peripheral blood, sampled from a patient treated with radiotherapy plus ipilimumab. The CDR3 loop reads CASSPQGLAEYTDTQYF. Written as DNA, the CDR3 is TGTGCCAGCAGCCCTCAGGGACTAGCGGAATACACAGATACGCAGTATTTT.